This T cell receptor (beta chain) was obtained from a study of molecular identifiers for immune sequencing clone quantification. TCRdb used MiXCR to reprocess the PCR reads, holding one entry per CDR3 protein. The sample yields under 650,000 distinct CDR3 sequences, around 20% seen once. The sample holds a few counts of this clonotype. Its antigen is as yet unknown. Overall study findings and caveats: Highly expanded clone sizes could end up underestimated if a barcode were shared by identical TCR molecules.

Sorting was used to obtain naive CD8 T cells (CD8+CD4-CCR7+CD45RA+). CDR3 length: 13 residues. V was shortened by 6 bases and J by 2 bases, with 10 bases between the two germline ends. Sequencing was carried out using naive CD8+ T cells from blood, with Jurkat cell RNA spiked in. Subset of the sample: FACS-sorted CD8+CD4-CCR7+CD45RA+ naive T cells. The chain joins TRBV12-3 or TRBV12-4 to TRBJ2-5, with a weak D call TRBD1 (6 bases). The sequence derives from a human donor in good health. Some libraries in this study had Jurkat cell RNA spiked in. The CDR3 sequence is CASSGQRQETQYF. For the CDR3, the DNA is TGTGCCAGCAGCGGACAGAGACAAGAGACCCAGTACTTC.